These T cell receptor beta chains were read from a single sample in a study of beta chain features in type 1 diabetes. Clones were sequenced by immunoSEQ multiplex PCR, and TCRdb holds only the in-frame ones, with some missing. The sample shows 600,000 to 700,000 clones, roughly 12% of them seen only once. Sequences were obtained from naive CD4+ T cells from blood. These receptors originate from a man aged 25 to 45 with type 1 diabetes. Each CDR3 is given without its conserved first and last residue.

v_call	j_call	cdr3_aa
TRBV28	TRBJ2-3	ASMDRADTQY
TRBV30	TRBJ1-6	AWSGQGLAPLH
TRBV5-1	TRBJ1-1	ASSLGVSLNTEAF
TRBV6-5	TRBJ1-2	ASSYEGAYGYT
TRBV29-1	TRBJ1-3	SVEKTGAGNTIY
TRBV4-2	TRBJ1-3	ASSQGQDSGNTIY
TRBV7-6	TRBJ1-2	ASSDRGGNYGYT
TRBV5-6	TRBJ1-2	ASSFDGANYGYT
TRBV5-4	TRBJ2-6	ASSWKSSGANVLT
TRBV7-8	TRBJ2-3	ASSRLGSGAQY
TRBV6-6	TRBJ2-3	ASSYGQATDTQY